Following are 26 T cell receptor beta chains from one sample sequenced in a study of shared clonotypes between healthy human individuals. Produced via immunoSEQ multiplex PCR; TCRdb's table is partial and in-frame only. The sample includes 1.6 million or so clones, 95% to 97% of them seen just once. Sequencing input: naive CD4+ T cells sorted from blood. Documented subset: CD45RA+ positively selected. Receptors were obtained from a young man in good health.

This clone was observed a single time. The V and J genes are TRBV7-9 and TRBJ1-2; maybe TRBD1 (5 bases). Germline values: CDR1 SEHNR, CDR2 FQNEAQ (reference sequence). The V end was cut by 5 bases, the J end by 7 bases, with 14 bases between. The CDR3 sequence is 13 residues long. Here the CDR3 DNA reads TGTGCCAGCAGCCCGGGGGGAGGTGCTGGCTACACCTTC. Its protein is CASSPGGGAGYTF.

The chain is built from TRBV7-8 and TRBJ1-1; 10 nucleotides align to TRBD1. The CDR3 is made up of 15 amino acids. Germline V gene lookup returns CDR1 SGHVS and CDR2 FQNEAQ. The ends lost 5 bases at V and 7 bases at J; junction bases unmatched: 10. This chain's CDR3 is CASSLYGTGVGEAFF. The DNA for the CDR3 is TGTGCCAGCAGCCTTTATGGGACAGGGGTCGGTGAAGCTTTCTTT.

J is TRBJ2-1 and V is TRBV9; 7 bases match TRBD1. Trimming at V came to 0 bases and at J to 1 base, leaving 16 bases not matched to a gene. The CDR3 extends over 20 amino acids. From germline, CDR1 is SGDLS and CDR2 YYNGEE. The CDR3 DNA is TGTGCCAGCAGCGTAGGGCCTATGGACAGGACGTGGAGTTCCTACAATGAGCAGTTCTTC. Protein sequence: CASSVGPMDRTWSSYNEQFF. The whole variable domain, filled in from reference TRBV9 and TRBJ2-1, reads DSGVTQTPKHLITATGQRVTLRCSPRSGDLSVYWYQQSLDQGLQFLIQYYNGEERAKGNILERFSAQQFPDLHSELNLSSLELGDSALYFCASSVGPMDRTWSSYNEQFFGPGTRLTVL.

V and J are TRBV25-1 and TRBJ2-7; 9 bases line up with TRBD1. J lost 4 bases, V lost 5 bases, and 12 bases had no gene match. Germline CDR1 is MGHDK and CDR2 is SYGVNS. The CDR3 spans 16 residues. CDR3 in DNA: TGTGCCAGCAGTCGAAGGTCTGGACAGGGGTATTACGAGCAGTACTTC. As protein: CASSRRSGQGYYEQYF.

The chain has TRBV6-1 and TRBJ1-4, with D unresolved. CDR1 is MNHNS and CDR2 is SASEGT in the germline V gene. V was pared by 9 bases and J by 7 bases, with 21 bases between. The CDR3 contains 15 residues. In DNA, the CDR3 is TGTGCCAGTGAGGTGGTGGGGAGGTCGGGTGAAAAACTGTTTTTT. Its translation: CASEVVGRSGEKLFF.

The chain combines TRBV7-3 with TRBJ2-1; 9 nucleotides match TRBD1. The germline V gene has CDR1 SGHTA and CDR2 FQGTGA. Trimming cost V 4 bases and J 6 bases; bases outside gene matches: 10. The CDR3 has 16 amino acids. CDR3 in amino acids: CASSYITGTGPNEQFF. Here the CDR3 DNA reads TGTGCCAGCAGCTACATCACCGGGACAGGGCCCAATGAGCAGTTCTTC.

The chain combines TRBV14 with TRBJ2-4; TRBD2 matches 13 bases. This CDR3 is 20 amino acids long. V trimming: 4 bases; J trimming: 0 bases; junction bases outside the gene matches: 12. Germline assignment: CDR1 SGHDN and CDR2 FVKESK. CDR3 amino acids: CASSPGLAGAGVIAKNIQYF. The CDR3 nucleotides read TGTGCCAGCAGCCCAGGACTAGCGGGAGCTGGTGTCATAGCCAAAAACATTCAGTACTTC.

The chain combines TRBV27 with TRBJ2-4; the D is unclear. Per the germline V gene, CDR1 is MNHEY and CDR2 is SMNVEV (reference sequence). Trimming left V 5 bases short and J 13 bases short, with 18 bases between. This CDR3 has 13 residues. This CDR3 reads CASSHSELQPQYF. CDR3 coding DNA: TGTGCCAGCAGTCACTCCGAACTCCAACCACAGTACTTC.

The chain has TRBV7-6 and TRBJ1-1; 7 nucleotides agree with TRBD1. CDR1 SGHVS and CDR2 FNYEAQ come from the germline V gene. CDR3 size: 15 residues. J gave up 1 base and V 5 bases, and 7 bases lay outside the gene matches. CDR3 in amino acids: CASSRTGDGNTEAFF. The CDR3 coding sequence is TGTGCCAGCAGCCGCACAGGGGATGGGAACACTGAAGCTTTCTTT.

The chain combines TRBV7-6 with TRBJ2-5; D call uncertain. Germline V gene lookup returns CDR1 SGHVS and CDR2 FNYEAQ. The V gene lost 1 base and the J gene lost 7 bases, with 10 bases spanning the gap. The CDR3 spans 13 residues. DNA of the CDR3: TGTGCCAGCAGCTTAGATATGGTTTGGACCCAGTACTTC. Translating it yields CASSLDMVWTQYF. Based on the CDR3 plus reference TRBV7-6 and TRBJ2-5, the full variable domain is GAGVSQSPRYKVTKRGQDVALRCDPISGHVSLYWYRQALGQGPEFLTYFNYEAQQDKSGLPNDRFSAERPEGSISTLTIQRTEQRDSAMYRCASSLDMVWTQYFGPGTRLLVL.

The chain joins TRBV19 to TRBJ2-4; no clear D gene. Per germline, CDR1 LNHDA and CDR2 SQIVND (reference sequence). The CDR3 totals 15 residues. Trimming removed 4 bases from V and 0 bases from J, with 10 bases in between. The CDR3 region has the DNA TGTGCCAGTAGTAAGTTGGGTCTAGCCAAAAACATTCAGTACTTC. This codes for CASSKLGLAKNIQYF.

CDR3 residues: CASSPQDRNTEAFF. The CDR3 DNA is TGTGCCAGCAGTCCCCAGGACAGGAACACTGAAGCTTTCTTT. The rearrangement uses TRBV28 and TRBJ1-1; the D gene is possibly TRBD1 (6 bases). Trimming took 5 bases from V and 1 from J, leaving 11 bases between them. The germline V gene has CDR1 MDHEN and CDR2 SYDVKM. The CDR3 has 14 residues. Together with reference TRBV28 and TRBJ1-1, the CDR3 gives the full variable domain: DVKVTQSSRYLVKRTGEKVFLECVQDMDHENMFWYRQDPGLGLRLIYFSYDVKMKEKGDIPEGYSVSREKKERFSLILESASTNQTSMYLCASSPQDRNTEAFFGQGTRLTVV.

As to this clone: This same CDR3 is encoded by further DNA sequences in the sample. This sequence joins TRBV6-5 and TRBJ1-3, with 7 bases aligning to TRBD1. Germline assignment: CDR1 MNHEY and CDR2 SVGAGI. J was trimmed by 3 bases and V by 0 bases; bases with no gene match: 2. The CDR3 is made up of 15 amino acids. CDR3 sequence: CASSYSTGLGNTIYF. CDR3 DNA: TGTGCCAGCAGTTACTCGACAGGGCTTGGAAACACCATATATTTT.

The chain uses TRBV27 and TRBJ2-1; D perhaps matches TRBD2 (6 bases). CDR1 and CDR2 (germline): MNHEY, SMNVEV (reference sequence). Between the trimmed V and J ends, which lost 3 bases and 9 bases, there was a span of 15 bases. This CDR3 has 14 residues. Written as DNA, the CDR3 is TGTGCCAGCAGTTTTCTAGCGTTCGGGAGTGAGCAGTTCTTC. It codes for CASSFLAFGSEQFF.

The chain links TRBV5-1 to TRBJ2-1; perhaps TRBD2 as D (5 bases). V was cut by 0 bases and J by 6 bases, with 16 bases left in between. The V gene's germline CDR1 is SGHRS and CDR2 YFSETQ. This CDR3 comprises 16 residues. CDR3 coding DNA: TGCGCCAGCAGCTTGGTGGTACTAGTCTCGGGCAATGAGCAGTTCTTC. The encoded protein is CASSLVVLVSGNEQFF.

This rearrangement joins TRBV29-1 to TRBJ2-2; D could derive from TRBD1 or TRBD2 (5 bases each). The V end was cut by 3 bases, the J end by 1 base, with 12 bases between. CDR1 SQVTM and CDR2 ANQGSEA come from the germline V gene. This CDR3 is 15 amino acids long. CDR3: CSVEAGTGNTGELFF. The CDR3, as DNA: TGCAGCGTTGAGGCCGGGACCGGGAACACCGGGGAGCTGTTTTTT.

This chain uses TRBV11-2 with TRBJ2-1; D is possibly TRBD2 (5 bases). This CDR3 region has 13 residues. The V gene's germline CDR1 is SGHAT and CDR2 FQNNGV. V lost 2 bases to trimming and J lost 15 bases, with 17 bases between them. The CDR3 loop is CASSLLFGGRGFF. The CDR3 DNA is TGTGCCAGCAGCTTACTCTTTGGAGGACGGGGGTTCTTC.

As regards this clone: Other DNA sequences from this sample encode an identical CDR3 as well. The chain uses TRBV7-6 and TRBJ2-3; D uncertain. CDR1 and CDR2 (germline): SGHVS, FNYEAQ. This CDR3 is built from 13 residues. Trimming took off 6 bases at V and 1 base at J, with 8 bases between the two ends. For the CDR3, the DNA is TGTGCCAGCAGTCCTCGTGGCACAGATACGCAGTATTTT. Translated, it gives CASSPRGTDTQYF.

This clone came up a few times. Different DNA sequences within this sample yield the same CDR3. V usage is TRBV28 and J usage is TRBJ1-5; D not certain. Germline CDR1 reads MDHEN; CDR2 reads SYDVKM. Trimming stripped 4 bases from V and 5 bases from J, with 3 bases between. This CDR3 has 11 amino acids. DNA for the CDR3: TGTGCCAGCAGTTCACATCAGCCCCAGCATTTT. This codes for CASSSHQPQHF.

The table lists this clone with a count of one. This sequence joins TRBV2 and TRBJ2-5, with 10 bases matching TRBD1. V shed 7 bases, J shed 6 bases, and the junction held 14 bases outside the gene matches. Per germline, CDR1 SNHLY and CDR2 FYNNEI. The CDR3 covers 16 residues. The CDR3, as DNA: TGTGCCAGCACGCCCAAGGGGGGGACAGGGGTAAAGACCCAGTACTTC. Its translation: CASTPKGGTGVKTQYF.

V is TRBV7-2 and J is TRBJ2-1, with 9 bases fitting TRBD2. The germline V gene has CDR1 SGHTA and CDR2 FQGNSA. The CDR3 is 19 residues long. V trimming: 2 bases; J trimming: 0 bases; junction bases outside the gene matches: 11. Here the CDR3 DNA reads TGTGCCAGCAGCTTAAGGGCGGGAGGGCCCCCTAGCTCCTACAATGAGCAGTTCTTC. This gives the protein CASSLRAGGPPSSYNEQFF.

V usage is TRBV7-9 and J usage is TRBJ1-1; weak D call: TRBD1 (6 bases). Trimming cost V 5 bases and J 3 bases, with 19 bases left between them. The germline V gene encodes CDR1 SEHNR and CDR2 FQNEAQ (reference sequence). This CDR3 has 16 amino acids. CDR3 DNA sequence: TGTGCCAGCAGCGACCCTTGGGGGGGCCGGGACACTGAAGCTTTCTTT. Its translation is CASSDPWGGRDTEAFF.

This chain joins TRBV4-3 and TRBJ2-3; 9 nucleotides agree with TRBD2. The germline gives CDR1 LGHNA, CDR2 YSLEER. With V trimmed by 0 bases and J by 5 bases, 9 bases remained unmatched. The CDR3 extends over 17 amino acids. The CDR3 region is CASSQDLSGRRVDTQYF. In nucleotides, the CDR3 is TGCGCCAGCAGCCAAGATTTGAGCGGGAGGAGGGTAGATACGCAGTATTTT.

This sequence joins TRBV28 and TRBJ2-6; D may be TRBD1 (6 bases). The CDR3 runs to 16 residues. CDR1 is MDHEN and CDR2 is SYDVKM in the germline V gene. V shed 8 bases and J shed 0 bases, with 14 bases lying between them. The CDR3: CASSRGLSSGANVLTF. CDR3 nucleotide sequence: TGTGCCAGCTCCAGGGGTCTGAGCTCTGGGGCCAACGTCCTGACTTTC.

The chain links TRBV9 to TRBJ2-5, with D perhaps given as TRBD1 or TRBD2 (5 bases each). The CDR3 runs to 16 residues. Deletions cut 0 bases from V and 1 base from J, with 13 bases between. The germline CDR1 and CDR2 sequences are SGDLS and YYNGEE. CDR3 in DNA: TGTGCCAGCAGCGTAGGAACAGGCGGACTCCAAGAGACCCAGTACTTC. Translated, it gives CASSVGTGGLQETQYF. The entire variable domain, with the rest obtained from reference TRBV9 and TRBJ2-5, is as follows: DSGVTQTPKHLITATGQRVTLRCSPRSGDLSVYWYQQSLDQGLQFLIQYYNGEERAKGNILERFSAQQFPDLHSELNLSSLELGDSALYFCASSVGTGGLQETQYFGPGTRLLVL.

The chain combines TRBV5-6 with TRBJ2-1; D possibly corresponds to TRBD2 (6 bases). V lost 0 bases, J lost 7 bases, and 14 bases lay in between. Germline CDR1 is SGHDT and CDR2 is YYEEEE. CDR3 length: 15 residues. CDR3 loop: CASSLERTTVNEQFF. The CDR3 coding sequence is TGTGCCAGCAGCTTGGAGAGGACTACTGTTAATGAGCAGTTCTTC.